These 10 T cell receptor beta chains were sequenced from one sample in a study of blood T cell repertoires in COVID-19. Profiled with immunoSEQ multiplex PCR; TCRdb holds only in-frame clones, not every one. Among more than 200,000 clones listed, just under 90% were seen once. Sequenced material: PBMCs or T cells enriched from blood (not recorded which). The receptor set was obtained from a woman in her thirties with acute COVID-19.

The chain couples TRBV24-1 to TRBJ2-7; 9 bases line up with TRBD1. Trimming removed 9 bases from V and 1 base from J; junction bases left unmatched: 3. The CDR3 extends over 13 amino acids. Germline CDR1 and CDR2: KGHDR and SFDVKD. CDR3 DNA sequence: TGTGCCACCTCGACAGGGGGTTCCTACGAGCAGTACTTC. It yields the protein CATSTGGSYEQYF.

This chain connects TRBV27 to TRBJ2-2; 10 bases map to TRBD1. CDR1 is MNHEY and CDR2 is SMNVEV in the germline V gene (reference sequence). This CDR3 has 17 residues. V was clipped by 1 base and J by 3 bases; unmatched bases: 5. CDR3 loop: CASSLLSGTGDTGELFF. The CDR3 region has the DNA TGTGCCAGCAGTTTATTATCCGGGACAGGGGACACCGGGGAGCTGTTTTTT.

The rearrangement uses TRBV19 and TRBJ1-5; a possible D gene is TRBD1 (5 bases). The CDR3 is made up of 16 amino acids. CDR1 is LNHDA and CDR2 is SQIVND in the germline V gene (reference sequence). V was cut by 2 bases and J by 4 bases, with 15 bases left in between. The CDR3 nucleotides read TGTGCCAGTAGTATACTTGTAAGACAGAAGAATCAGCCCCAGCATTTT. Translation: CASSILVRQKNQPQHF. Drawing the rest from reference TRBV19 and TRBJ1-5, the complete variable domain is DGGITQSPKYLFRKEGQNVTLSCEQNLNHDAMYWYRQDPGQGLRLIYYSQIVNDFQKGDIAEGYSVSREKKESFPLTVTSAQKNPTAFYLCASSILVRQKNQPQHFGDGTRLSIL.

As DNA, the CDR3 is TGTGCCAGCAGTGAAGAGTGGAGTACAGATACGCAGTATTTT. Translated, it gives CASSEEWSTDTQYF. The rearrangement uses TRBV6-1 and TRBJ2-3; D remains unclear. The V end lost 1 base, the J end lost 3 bases, and 8 bases lay between the germline ends. Germline loops: CDR1 MNHNS, CDR2 SASEGT. This CDR3 region has 14 residues.

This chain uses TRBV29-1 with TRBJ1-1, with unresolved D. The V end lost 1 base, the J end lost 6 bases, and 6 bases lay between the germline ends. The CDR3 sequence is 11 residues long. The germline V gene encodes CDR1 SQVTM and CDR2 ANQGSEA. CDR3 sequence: CSVEAGAEAFF. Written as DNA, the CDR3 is TGCAGCGTTGAAGCGGGTGCTGAAGCTTTCTTT. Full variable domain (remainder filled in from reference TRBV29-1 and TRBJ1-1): SAVISQKPSRDICQRGTSLTIQCQVDSQVTMMFWYRQQPGQSLTLIATANQGSEATYESGFVIDKFPISRPNLTFSTLTVSNMSPEDSSIYLCSVEAGAEAFFGQGTRLTVV.

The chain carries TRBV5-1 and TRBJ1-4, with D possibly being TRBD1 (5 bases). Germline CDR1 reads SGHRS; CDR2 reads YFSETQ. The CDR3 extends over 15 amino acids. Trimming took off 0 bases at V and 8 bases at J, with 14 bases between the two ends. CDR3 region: CASSLGGGEGEKLFF. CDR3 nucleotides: TGCGCCAGCAGCTTGGGCGGGGGAGAGGGAGAAAAACTGTTTTTT.

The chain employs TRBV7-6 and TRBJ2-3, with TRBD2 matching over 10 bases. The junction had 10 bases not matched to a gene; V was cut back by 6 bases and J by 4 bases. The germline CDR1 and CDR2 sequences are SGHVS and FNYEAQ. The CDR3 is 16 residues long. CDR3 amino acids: CASRPSSGGWSDTQYF. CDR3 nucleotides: TGTGCCAGCAGACCTTCTAGCGGGGGTTGGTCAGATACGCAGTATTTT.

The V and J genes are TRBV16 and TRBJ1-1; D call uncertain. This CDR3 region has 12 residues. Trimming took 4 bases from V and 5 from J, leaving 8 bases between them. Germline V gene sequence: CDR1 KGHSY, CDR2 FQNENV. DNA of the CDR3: TGTGCCAGCAGCCTCCGGGAGACTGAAGCTTTCTTT. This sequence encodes CASSLRETEAFF.

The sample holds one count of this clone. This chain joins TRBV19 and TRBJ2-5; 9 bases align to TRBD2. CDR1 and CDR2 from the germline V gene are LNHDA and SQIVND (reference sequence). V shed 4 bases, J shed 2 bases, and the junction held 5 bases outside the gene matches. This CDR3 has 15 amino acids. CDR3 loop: CASSSLTSGQETQYF. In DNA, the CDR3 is TGTGCCAGTAGTAGCCTGACTAGCGGTCAAGAGACCCAGTACTTC. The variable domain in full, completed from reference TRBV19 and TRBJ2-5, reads DGGITQSPKYLFRKEGQNVTLSCEQNLNHDAMYWYRQDPGQGLRLIYYSQIVNDFQKGDIAEGYSVSREKKESFPLTVTSAQKNPTAFYLCASSSLTSGQETQYFGPGTRLLVL.

CDR3: CASSLGPSGGMAYF. CDR3 nucleotides: TGTGCCAGCAGCTTAGGGCCTAGCGGGGGAATGGCGTATTTT. The chain has TRBV7-9 and TRBJ2-3, with 10 positions matching TRBD2. Germline lookup yields CDR1 SEHNR and CDR2 FQNEAQ (reference sequence). CDR3 size: 14 residues. V lost 1 base to trimming and J lost 14 bases; unmatched junction nucleotides: 9.